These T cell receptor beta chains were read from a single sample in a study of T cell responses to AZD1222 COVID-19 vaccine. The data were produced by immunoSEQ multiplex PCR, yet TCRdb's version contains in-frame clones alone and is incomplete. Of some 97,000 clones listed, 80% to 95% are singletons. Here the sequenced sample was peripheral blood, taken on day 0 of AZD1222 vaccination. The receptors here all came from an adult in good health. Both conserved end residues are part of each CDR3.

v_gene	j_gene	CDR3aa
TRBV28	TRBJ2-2	CASITGTANTGELFF
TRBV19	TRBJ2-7	CASSNSGSLEQYF
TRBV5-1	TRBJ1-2	CASSLFPPRGDGYTF
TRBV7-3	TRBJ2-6	CASREWATGSSGANVLTF
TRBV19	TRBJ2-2	CASSIGTTNTGELFF
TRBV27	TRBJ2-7	CASSLLGGGGYEQYF
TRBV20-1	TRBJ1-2	CSPKGDTF
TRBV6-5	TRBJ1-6	CASSTGQGNSPLHF
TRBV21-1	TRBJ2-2	CASRGANTGELFF
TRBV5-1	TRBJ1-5	CASSAPGHQPQHF
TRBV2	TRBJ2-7	CASTPGPGQGGEQYF
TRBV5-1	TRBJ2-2	CASSLRQGVTGELFF
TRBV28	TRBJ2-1	CASSTGTSGNEQFF
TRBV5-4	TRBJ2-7	CASSLAAAGLTYEQYF
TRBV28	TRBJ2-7	CASRPYWREGRYEQYF
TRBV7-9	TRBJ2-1	CASSSPMLAGGHEQFF
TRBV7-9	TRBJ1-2	CASSSYGYTF
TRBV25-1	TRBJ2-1	CASSDPGRGPDNEQFF
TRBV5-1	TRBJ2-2	CASTKTDWGTGELFF
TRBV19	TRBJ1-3	CASIRGVHVSGNTIYF
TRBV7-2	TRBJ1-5	CASSLGGQGQPQHF
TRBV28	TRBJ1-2	CASSSDRGAKNNYGYTF
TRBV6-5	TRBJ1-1	CASIPRTEAHAFF
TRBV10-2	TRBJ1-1	CASSESWRNTEAFF
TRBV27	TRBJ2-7	CASSAGTQVYEQYF
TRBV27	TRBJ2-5	CASSSGTGLWETQYF
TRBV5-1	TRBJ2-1	CASTSSASSLYNEQFF
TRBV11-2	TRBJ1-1	CASSTGPENTEAFF
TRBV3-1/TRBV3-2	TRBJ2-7	CASSLGTSGYEQYF
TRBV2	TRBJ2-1	CASSADLAGVAEQFF
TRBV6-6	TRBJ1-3	CASTPIGAGNTIYF
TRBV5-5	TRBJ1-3	CASSGGSTHPGNTIYF
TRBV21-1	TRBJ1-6	CASSIGCSPLHF
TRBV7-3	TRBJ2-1	CASTTKGLAGTHYNEQFF
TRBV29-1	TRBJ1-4	CSVEWGSNEKLFF
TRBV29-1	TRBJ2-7	CSASGGGGPAEQYF
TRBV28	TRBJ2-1	CASNSVNEQFF
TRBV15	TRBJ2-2	CATSRGQATGELFF
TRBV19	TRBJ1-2	CASSIVLRSNYGYTF
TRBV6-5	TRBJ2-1	CASSSDPSSYNEQFF
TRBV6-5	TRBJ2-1	CASSYSHGVQTQQFF
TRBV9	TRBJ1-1	CASGGTSQGAFSYTEAFF
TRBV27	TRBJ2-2	CASSSLTGFGELFF
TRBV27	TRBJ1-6	CASSSPGQFTYNSPLHF
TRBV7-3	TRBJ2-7	CASSHRTSGRSYEQYF
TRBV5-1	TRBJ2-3	CASSLVPTPSTDTQYF
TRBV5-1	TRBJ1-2	CASSSGGGGDRVADYGYTF
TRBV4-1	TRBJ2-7	CASSHPMDDHYEQYF
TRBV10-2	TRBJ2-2	CASSVWLAGGPNTGELFF
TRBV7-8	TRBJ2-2	CASSPRTSGSTGELFF
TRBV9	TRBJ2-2	CASSVVSPSNTGELFF